The T cell receptor beta chain described here comes from a study of T cell repertoires in cytomegalovirus infection. Background on the study: Through public TCR beta signatures, both CMV infection and matching HLA type were indicated.

The germline gives CDR1 SGHVS, CDR2 FNYEAQ. The length of the CDR3 is 14 residues. Trimming stripped 5 bases from V and 1 base from J, with 10 bases between. TCRdb called the reads again in MiXCR, with one record for every CDR3 protein. In the table there are approximately 73,000 distinct CDR3 sequences, approximately 40% of which are singletons. This clonotype was seen at least ten times. Its cognate antigen is unknown. The sequenced sample was CD8+ T cells from cultured PBMCs, obtained from culture after CMV antigen stimulation. The receptor comes from a human donor in good health (CMV status not recorded). Some clones in this sample may be carry-over from other donors' samples. This chain joins TRBV7-6 and TRBJ2-3; D is ambiguous. Written as DNA, the CDR3 is TGTGCCAGCAGCCTCCGCCGCGGCACAGATACGCAGTATTTT. Its translation is CASSLRRGTDTQYF. The full variable domain, its missing parts supplied by reference TRBV7-6 and TRBJ2-3, is GAGVSQSPRYKVTKRGQDVALRCDPISGHVSLYWYRQALGQGPEFLTYFNYEAQQDKSGLPNDRFSAERPEGSISTLTIQRTEQRDSAMYRCASSLRRGTDTQYFGPGTRLTVL.